This TCR beta chain was observed in a study of cytomegalovirus exposure and HLA in healthy donors. Losses at the gene ends were 4 bases for V and 0 bases for J; bases not matched to a gene: 9. From germline, CDR1 is SGHRS and CDR2 YFSETQ. The CDR3 extends over 16 amino acids. It was with 60 Vbeta and 13 Jbeta primers that the PCR ran. The repertoire was sequenced with immunoSEQ multiplex PCR; TCRdb's copy has only in-frame clones and lacks some. Among about 210,000 clones listed, approximately 80% were seen once. The rearrangement uses TRBV5-1 and TRBJ1-1; TRBD1 agrees at 7 bases. The specimen sequenced was PBMCs. The source is a woman aged 30 to 39 in good health and CMV-seropositive. This CDR3 is CASSPRIGTVNTEAFF. Here the CDR3 DNA reads TGCGCCAGCAGCCCCCGAATCGGGACAGTGAACACTGAAGCTTTCTTT.